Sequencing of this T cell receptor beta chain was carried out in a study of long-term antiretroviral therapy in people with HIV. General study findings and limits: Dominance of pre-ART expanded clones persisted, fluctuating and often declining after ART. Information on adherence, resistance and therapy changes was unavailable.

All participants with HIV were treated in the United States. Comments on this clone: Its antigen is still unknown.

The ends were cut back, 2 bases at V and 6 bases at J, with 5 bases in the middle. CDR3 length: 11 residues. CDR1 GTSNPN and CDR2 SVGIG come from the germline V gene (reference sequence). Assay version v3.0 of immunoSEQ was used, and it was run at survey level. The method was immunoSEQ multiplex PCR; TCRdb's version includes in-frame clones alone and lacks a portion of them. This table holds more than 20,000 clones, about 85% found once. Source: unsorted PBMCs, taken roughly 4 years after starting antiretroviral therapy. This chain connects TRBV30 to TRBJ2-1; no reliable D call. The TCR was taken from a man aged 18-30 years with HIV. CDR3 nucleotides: TGTGCCTGGAGTTTGGCCAATGAGCAGTTCTTC. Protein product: CAWSLANEQFF.